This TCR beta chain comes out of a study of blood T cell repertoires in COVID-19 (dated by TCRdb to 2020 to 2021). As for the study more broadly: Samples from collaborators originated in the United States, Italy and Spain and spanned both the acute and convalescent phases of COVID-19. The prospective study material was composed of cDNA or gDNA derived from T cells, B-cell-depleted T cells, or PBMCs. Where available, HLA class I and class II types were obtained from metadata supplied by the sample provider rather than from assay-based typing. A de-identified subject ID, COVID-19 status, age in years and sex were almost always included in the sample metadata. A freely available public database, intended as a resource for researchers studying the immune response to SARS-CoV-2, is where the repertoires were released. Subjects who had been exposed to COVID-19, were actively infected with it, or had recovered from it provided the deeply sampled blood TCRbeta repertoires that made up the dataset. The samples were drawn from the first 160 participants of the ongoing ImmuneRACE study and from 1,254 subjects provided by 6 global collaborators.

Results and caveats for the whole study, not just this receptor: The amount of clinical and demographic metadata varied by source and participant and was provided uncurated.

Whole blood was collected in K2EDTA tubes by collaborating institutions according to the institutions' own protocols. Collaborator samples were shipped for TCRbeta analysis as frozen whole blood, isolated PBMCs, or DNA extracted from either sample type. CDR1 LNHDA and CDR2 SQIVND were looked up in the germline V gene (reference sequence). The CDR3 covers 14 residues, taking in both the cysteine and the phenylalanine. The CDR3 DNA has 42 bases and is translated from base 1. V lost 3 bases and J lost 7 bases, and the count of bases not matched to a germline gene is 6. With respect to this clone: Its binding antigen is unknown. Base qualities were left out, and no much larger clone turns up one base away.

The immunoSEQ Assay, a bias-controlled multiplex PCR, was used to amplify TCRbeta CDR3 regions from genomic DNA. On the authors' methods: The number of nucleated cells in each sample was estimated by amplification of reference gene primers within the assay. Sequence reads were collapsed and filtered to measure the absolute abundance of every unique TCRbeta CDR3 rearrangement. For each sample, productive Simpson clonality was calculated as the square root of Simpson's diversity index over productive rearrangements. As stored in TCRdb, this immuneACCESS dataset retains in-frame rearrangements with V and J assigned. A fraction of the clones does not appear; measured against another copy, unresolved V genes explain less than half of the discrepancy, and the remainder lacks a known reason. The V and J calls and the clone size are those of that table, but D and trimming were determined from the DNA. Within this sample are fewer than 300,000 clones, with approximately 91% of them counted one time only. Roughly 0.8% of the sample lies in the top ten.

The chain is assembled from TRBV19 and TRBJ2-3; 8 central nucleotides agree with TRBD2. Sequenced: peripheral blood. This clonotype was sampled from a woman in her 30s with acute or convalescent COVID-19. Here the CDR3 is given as CASSIQREPHTQYF. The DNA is TGTGCCAGTAGTATTCAGCGGGAGCCCCATACGCAGTATTTT.